The entry below describes one TCR beta chain. Antigen specificity is unknown. This sample is drawn from a study of shared clonotypes between healthy human individuals. General observations from the study: Few donors limited the genetic and exposure-history diversity represented.

V lost 10 bases, J lost 6 bases, and 13 bases lay in between. Germline loops: CDR1 SGHRS, CDR2 YFSETQ. This CDR3 is 11 amino acids long. Produced via immunoSEQ multiplex PCR; TCRdb's table is partial and in-frame only. Of roughly 1,800,000 clones listed, approximately 94% are singletons. CD45RO-negative, CCR7-selected cells formed the naive CD8 fraction, which excluded terminally differentiated effector memory CD45RA+ cells. What was sequenced was naive CD8+ T cells sorted from blood. This clonotype originated in a young man in good health. This rearrangement joins TRBV5-1 to TRBJ2-5; D is ambiguous. CDR3 loop: CARARFKTQYF. The CDR3 coding sequence is TGCGCCCGAGCGAGGTTTAAGACCCAGTACTTC.